The 29 T cell receptor beta chains presented below share a single source sample, sequenced in a study of type 1 and type 2 diabetes patients (dated by TCRdb to 2016 to 2017). Sequencing was carried out with an Illumina MiSeq. Genomic DNA from sorted T cell subsets was used as template for TCRbeta CDR3 amplification. Multiplex PCR with 30 forward and 13 reverse primers amplified the TCRbeta CDR3 region. Starting from the raw public reads, TCRdb applied fastp trimming at Q25, assembled clones with MiXCR and retained in-frame beta chains. Rows are unified per CDR3 protein, each entry keeping the most common DNA and genes. The sample data list more than 250,000 distinct CDR3 sequences, and roughly 48% of these were observed just once. The ten largest clones represent approximately 14% of the sample. What was sequenced was peripheral blood mononuclear cells (PBMCs). These receptors were obtained from a man younger than 35 with type 2 diabetes.

This clonotype was counted between two and nine times. The genes are TRBV7-6 and TRBJ2-1, with 14 positions matching TRBD2. The CDR3 loop spans 18 amino acids. J lost 6 bases, V lost 1 base, and 8 bases had no gene match. Germline V gives CDR1 SGHVS, CDR2 FNYEAQ. CDR3 loop: CASSLGTSGRPLGNEQFF. CDR3 nucleotides: TGTGCCAGCAGCTTAGGGACTAGCGGGAGGCCCCTAGGCAATGAGCAGTTCTTC.

V is TRBV2 and J is TRBJ2-3, with 7 bases aligning to TRBD2. The CDR3 runs to 15 residues. CDR1 and CDR2 from the germline V gene are SNHLY and FYNNEI. After removal of 1 base from V and 2 bases from J, the junction contained 3 bases not matched to a gene. The CDR3 loop reads CASSEDRGDTDTQYF. CDR3 nucleotides: TGTGCCAGCAGTGAAGATCGGGGGGACACAGATACGCAGTATTTT.

This clonotype was seen a single time. The V and J genes are TRBV7-9 and TRBJ2-7; D gene unclear. This CDR3 comprises 12 residues. Germline CDR1 and CDR2: SEHNR and FQNEAQ (reference sequence). V shed 6 bases and J shed 3 bases, with 9 bases lying between them. CDR3: CASRHDHYEQYF. In nucleotides, the CDR3 is TGTGCCAGCAGACACGACCACTACGAGCAGTACTTC.

This chain uses TRBV5-1 with TRBJ2-7; a possible D gene is TRBD1 (6 bases). Germline V gene lookup returns CDR1 SGHRS and CDR2 YFSETQ. This CDR3 is 14 amino acids long. V lost 4 bases, J lost 3 bases, and 14 bases lay in between. The CDR3 region is CASSKDSMGYEQYF. The DNA of the CDR3 is TGCGCCAGCAGCAAGGACAGTATGGGCTACGAGCAGTACTTC.

The V and J genes are TRBV5-1 and TRBJ2-7; 16 bases match TRBD2. CDR1 is SGHRS and CDR2 is YFSETQ in the germline V gene. The CDR3 spans 20 residues. The J segment lost 4 bases and the V segment lost 4 bases, leaving 17 bases of the junction unmatched. The CDR3 nucleotides read TGCGCCAGCAGCGGTGGGGTCCTACCGGGACTAGCGGGGGGGCGGTACGAGCAGTACTTC. Translated: CASSGGVLPGLAGGRYEQYF.

The V and J genes are TRBV12-3 or TRBV12-4 and TRBJ2-2, with 7 bases fitting TRBD1. Unmatched junction bases numbered 7, after V lost 6 bases and J lost 6 bases. The CDR3 is 14 amino acids. The CDR3 loop reads CASRYLQGAGELFF. For the CDR3, the DNA is TGTGCCAGCAGGTACCTCCAGGGGGCCGGGGAGCTGTTTTTT.

The V and J genes are TRBV2 and TRBJ1-2; 7 positions agree with TRBD1. In germline, CDR1 is SNHLY, CDR2 FYNNEI. CDR3 size: 14 residues. The junction had 15 bases not matched to a gene; V was cut back by 9 bases and J by 8 bases. DNA for the CDR3: TGTGCCAGATCCCTCAATTCCGGGACAGCGGGCTACACCTTC. It yields the protein CARSLNSGTAGYTF.

This clonotype has just a few counts. The chain has TRBV27 and TRBJ2-7; 11 positions agree with TRBD2. CDR1 is MNHEY and CDR2 is SMNVEV in the germline V gene (reference sequence). CDR3 size: 17 residues. V shed 6 bases, J shed 2 bases, and the junction held 12 bases outside the gene matches. Here the CDR3 reads CASSSSRGTSGTYEQYF. The DNA of the CDR3 is TGTGCCAGCAGCTCCTCGAGAGGGACTAGCGGAACCTACGAGCAGTACTTC.

CDR3 residues: CASSQGSSGELFF. The CDR3 DNA reads as TGTGCCAGCAGCCAAGGGTCGTCCGGGGAGCTGTTTTTT. The rearrangement links TRBV11-1 to TRBJ2-2; D unresolved. This CDR3 contains 13 residues. V lost 5 bases to trimming and J lost 6 bases, with 10 bases between them. The germline CDR1 and CDR2 sequences are SGHAT and FQDESV (reference sequence).

This chain uses TRBV30 with TRBJ1-5; D is possibly TRBD1 (5 bases). Trimming removed 4 bases at V and 0 bases at J, with 19 bases between. The germline CDR1 and CDR2 sequences are GTSNPN and SVGIG (reference sequence). The CDR3 length is 17 residues. The CDR3 here is CAWTPGAVGYSNQPQHF. CDR3 coding DNA: TGTGCCTGGACCCCCGGGGCCGTTGGTTATAGCAATCAGCCCCAGCATTTT.

In its sample, this clonotype was seen a few times. V and J are TRBV12-3 or TRBV12-4 and TRBJ2-7, with D perhaps TRBD2 (5 bases). The CDR3 loop spans 14 amino acids. V lost 3 bases to trimming and J lost 3 bases, with 12 bases between them. CDR3 amino acids: CASSFGPGSYEQYF. In nucleotides, the CDR3 is TGTGCCAGCAGTTTCGGTCCGGGAAGCTACGAGCAGTACTTC.

This clonotype was observed a handful of times. This chain connects TRBV24-1 to TRBJ1-2; D is unresolved. CDR1 is KGHDR, CDR2 SFDVKD, per germline. V lost 4 bases and J 8 bases, leaving 10 bases between the germline ends. This CDR3 comprises 12 residues. The DNA for the CDR3 is TGTGCCACCAGTGACGGGTTCTCAGGCTACACCTTC. Amino acids: CATSDGFSGYTF.

The rearrangement uses TRBV15 and TRBJ2-3; D uncertain. Deletions cut 4 bases from V and 8 bases from J, with 22 bases between. CDR3 length: 16 residues. Germline-derived CDR1 and CDR2 are LNHNV and YYDKDF (reference sequence). CDR3: CATSMSNSPSTGTQYF. CDR3 in DNA: TGTGCCACCAGCATGTCGAACAGCCCAAGCACGGGTACGCAGTATTTT.

This clonotype showed up many times. This chain connects TRBV30 to TRBJ2-7; 9 positions agree with TRBD1. The CDR3 covers 13 residues. The trim removed 5 bases at V and 5 bases at J, leaving 7 bases unmatched. Germline-derived CDR1 and CDR2 are GTSNPN and SVGIG (reference sequence). The DNA of the CDR3 is TGTGCCTGGGGGGGACAGGGTCACAACGAGCAGTACTTC. Amino acids: CAWGGQGHNEQYF.

This clonotype has just a few counts. This sequence joins TRBV2 and TRBJ2-3; D gene unclear. V gave up 4 bases and J gave up 1 base, with 3 bases separating them. Germline CDR1 and CDR2: SNHLY and FYNNEI. The CDR3 is made up of 12 amino acids. The chain's CDR3 is CASSGRTDTQYF. In DNA, the CDR3 is TGTGCCAGCAGTGGACGCACAGATACGCAGTATTTT.

CDR3 sequence reads: CASSFNRASQETQYF. In nucleotides, the CDR3 is TGTGCCAGTAGTTTCAACAGGGCCTCCCAAGAGACCCAGTACTTC. The chain uses TRBV19 and TRBJ2-5; possibly TRBD1 for D (6 bases). The CDR3 covers 15 residues. V was trimmed by 5 bases and J by 1 base, leaving 14 bases between them. Germline values: CDR1 LNHDA, CDR2 SQIVND (reference sequence). The whole variable domain, filled in from reference TRBV19 and TRBJ2-5, reads DGGITQSPKYLFRKEGQNVTLSCEQNLNHDAMYWYRQDPGQGLRLIYYSQIVNDFQKGDIAEGYSVSREKKESFPLTVTSAQKNPTAFYLCASSFNRASQETQYFGPGTRLLVL.

This sequence joins TRBV7-2 and TRBJ2-7, with 11 nucleotides matching TRBD2. Unmatched junction bases numbered 1, after V lost 1 base and J lost 2 bases. CDR1 and CDR2 from the germline V gene are SGHTA and FQGNSA. The CDR3 is 15 residues long. CDR3 DNA: TGTGCCAGCAGCTTAGTTAGCGGGGGGGCCTACGAGCAGTACTTC. Translating it yields CASSLVSGGAYEQYF.

This clonotype was counted once. The V gene is TRBV20-1, the J gene TRBJ1-2; D is unclear. The V gene lost 1 base and the J gene lost 1 base, with 7 bases spanning the gap. This CDR3 is 13 amino acids long. From germline, CDR1 is DFQATT and CDR2 SNEGSKA (reference sequence). The CDR3, as DNA: TGCAGTGCTAGAGTTCCGCTTAACTATGGCTACACCTTC. The encoded protein is CSARVPLNYGYTF.

This clonotype turned up a few times. The V call is TRBV7-3, the J call TRBJ2-7, with D possibly being TRBD2 (7 bases). The CDR3 totals 13 residues. Trimming pared 5 bases from V and 3 bases from J, leaving 11 bases between. Germline CDR1 and CDR2: SGHTA and FQGTGA. Here the CDR3 reads CASSQGGGYEQYF. DNA for the CDR3: TGTGCCAGCAGCCAAGGGGGGGGCTACGAGCAGTACTTC.

The V call is TRBV2, the J call TRBJ2-4, with 9 bases matching TRBD1. The CDR3 is 15 amino acids. Per germline, CDR1 SNHLY and CDR2 FYNNEI. V gave up 3 bases and J gave up 8 bases; unmatched junction bases: 8. The CDR3 coding sequence is TGTGCCAGCAGTGATGTAGGGACAGGGCGGGACATTCAGTACTTC. Its translation is CASSDVGTGRDIQYF.

This clonotype was detected many times. V is TRBV14 and J is TRBJ2-5; the D call may be TRBD1 or TRBD2 (5 bases each). CDR3 length equals 14 residues. Germline CDR1 is SGHDN and CDR2 is FVKESK. V lost 4 bases and J 5 bases, leaving 14 bases between the germline ends. CDR3 nucleotides: TGTGCCAGCAGCCGAAGCTGGGGGACGGAGACCCAGTACTTC. Encoded protein: CASSRSWGTETQYF.

This chain links TRBV7-9 with TRBJ2-3, with 7 bases fitting TRBD1. The CDR3 is made up of 13 amino acids. Trimming cost V 5 bases and J 5 bases; bases outside gene matches: 4. Germline V gene sequence: CDR1 SEHNR, CDR2 FQNEAQ (reference sequence). The CDR3 here is CASSRGLEDTQYF. The CDR3, as DNA: TGTGCCAGCAGCAGGGGGCTGGAAGATACGCAGTATTTT.

V and J are TRBV19 and TRBJ1-1; TRBD1 matches at 9 bases. Germline loops: CDR1 LNHDA, CDR2 SQIVND (reference sequence). CDR3 length: 14 residues. V shed 9 bases, J shed 3 bases, and the junction held 8 bases outside the gene matches. The CDR3 protein is CASSTWTGDTEAFF. CDR3 nucleotides: TGTGCCAGCAGCACATGGACAGGGGACACTGAAGCTTTCTTT.

The chain has TRBV4-2 and TRBJ2-7, with TRBD2 matching 7 bases. J gave up 5 bases and V 1 base, and 5 bases lay outside the gene matches. Germline V gives CDR1 LGHNA, CDR2 YNFKEQ. This CDR3 contains 14 residues. CDR3 coding DNA: TGTGCCAGCAGCCAAGGCGGGAGTAACCACGAGCAGTACTTC. Its protein product is CASSQGGSNHEQYF.

As concerns this clonotype: An end of the junction differs from the germline gene, which may be a read error. This chain uses TRBV7-6 with TRBJ2-2; 8 nucleotides match TRBD2. Per the germline V gene, CDR1 is SGHVS and CDR2 is FNYEAQ. CDR3 length: 12 amino acids. DNA of the CDR3: TGTGCCAGCAGCCCCGGTAGCGGGGAGCTGTATTTT. Protein: CASSPGSGELYF.

The J gene is TRBJ1-5, the V gene TRBV19; no firm D call. This CDR3 has 12 residues. Germline V gives CDR1 LNHDA, CDR2 SQIVND (reference sequence). V lost 11 bases, J lost 0 bases, and 8 bases lay in between. The CDR3, as DNA: TGTGCCTCACACAATAGCAATCAGCCCCAGCATTTT. As protein: CASHNSNQPQHF. The full variable domain, rest sourced from reference TRBV19 and TRBJ1-5, is DGGITQSPKYLFRKEGQNVTLSCEQNLNHDAMYWYRQDPGQGLRLIYYSQIVNDFQKGDIAEGYSVSREKKESFPLTVTSAQKNPTAFYLCASHNSNQPQHFGDGTRLSIL.

This clonotype was found a few times. The chain uses TRBV7-8 and TRBJ2-2, with TRBD2 matching over 7 bases. The CDR3 totals 17 residues. Germline CDR1 reads SGHVS; CDR2 reads FQNEAQ. The ends lost 3 bases at V and 5 bases at J; junction bases unmatched: 12. DNA for the CDR3: TGTGCCAGCAGCTTCAAGATGGCGGGAGAGAAGACCGGGGAGCTGTTTTTT. Translated: CASSFKMAGEKTGELFF.

This clonotype was seen a few times. The rearrangement links TRBV12-3 or TRBV12-4 to TRBJ2-3; D is perhaps TRBD1 (6 bases). The V gene lost 6 bases and the J gene lost 3 bases, with 10 bases spanning the gap. This CDR3 contains 13 residues. The CDR3 is CASSPTGTDTQYF. The CDR3 bases are TGTGCCAGCAGCCCTACAGGGACAGATACGCAGTATTTT.

The rearrangement joins TRBV14 to TRBJ1-1, with D uncertain. This CDR3 spans 14 amino acids. V was pared by 4 bases and J by 3 bases, with 12 bases between. Germline CDR1 SGHDN, CDR2 FVKESK. The CDR3 DNA reads TGTGCCAGCAGCCTTGCGCCGGGTCACACTGAAGCTTTCTTT. It yields the protein CASSLAPGHTEAFF.